These T cell receptor beta chains were read from a single sample in a study of shared clonotypes between healthy human individuals. Repertoires were generated with immunoSEQ multiplex PCR, while TCRdb's copy carries only in-frame clones and drops some. The repertoire holds some 200,000 clones, with over 60% as singletons. Sequences were obtained from memory CD4+ T cells sorted from blood. All receptors derive from a man aged 25 to 45 in good health. Both conserved end residues are part of each CDR3. The D gene is left open where the match is weak. Some rows mark clone size as missing; the rest say once, few, many or name a class of expanded clone.

>14|.|TRBJ2-4|.|TRBV5-4
TGTGCCAGCAGCTTGGTAGGGGCCAAAAACATTCAGTACTTC
CASSLVGAKNIQYF
>13|.|TRBJ1-3|.|TRBV19
TGTGCCAGTAGTCCCCTCTACCGAAACACCATATATTTT
CASSPLYRNTIYF
>15|TRBD1|TRBJ1-2|.|TRBV2
TGTGCCAGCAAGAGCTACCCGGGACAGGGCTATGGCTACACCTTC
CASKSYPGQGYGYTF
>15|.|TRBJ2-7|.|TRBV5-6
TGTGCCAGCAGCTTGGCCGGGACGCTTACCTACGAGCAGTACTTC
CASSLAGTLTYEQYF
>14|.|TRBJ2-5|few|TRBV15
TGTGCCACCAGCAGAGAGACTTGGGGAGAGACCCAGTACTTC
CATSRETWGETQYF
>15|.|TRBJ2-1|.|TRBV7-3
TGTGCCAGCAGCTTAAGTGAGGGCTCCTACAATGAGCAGTTCTTC
CASSLSEGSYNEQFF
>14|.|TRBJ2-1|.|TRBV7-9
TGTGCCAGCAGCGACGGTCCCGGTTACAATGAGCAGTTCTTC
CASSDGPGYNEQFF
>13|.|TRBJ2-2|.|TRBV11-2
TGTGCCAGCAGCTTCCAGAACACCGGGGAGCTGTTTTTT
CASSFQNTGELFF
>15|.|TRBJ1-2|.|TRBV11-3
TGTGCCAGCAGCTTAGAACCCAGGGGTCGGTATGGCTACACCTTC
CASSLEPRGRYGYTF
>15|.|TRBJ2-7|.|TRBV7-8
TGTGCCAGCAGAAAAATCACAGGGGGGGACAACGAGCAGTACTTC
CASRKITGGDNEQYF
>14|.|TRBJ1-1|.|TRBV5-6
TGTGCCAGCAGCTTCCGGGGCGCCGACACTGAAGCTTTCTTT
CASSFRGADTEAFF
>15|.|TRBJ1-2|many|TRBV5-6
TGTGCCAGCAGCTTGGGACAGAGCGGGTACTATGGCTACACCTTC
CASSLGQSGYYGYTF
>15|.|TRBJ2-7|few|TRBV9
TGTGCCAGCAGCGTAGGTGTAACAGGGTTCCACGAGCAGTACTTC
CASSVGVTGFHEQYF
>17|TRBD2|TRBJ2-2|.|TRBV28
TGTGCCAGCAGTTTAGAAGTGGCGGGAGGAAGGACCGGGGAGCTGTTTTTT
CASSLEVAGGRTGELFF
>12|.|TRBJ2-7|.|TRBV4-3
TGCGCCAGCAGCCGTGATCTGGGCGAGCAGTACTTC
CASSRDLGEQYF
>14|TRBD2|TRBJ2-2|.|TRBV2
TGTGCCAGCAATAGCGGGAGGGCCGGCGGGGAGCTGTTTTTT
CASNSGRAGGELFF
>14|.|TRBJ2-1|once|TRBV7-8
TGTGCCAGCAGCTTAAGCGCCTGGGCGACTGAGCAGTTCTTC
CASSLSAWATEQFF
>19|TRBD2|TRBJ2-7|.|TRBV7-9
TGTGCCAGCAGCTTTGGCAGCGGGAGGGTCCTTAACCCTCTGTACGAGCAGTACTTC
CASSFGSGRVLNPLYEQYF
>14|.|TRBJ1-3|.|TRBV2
TGTGCCAGCAGTGAAGTGGGGTTTCAGGACACCATATATTTT
CASSEVGFQDTIYF
>15|.|TRBJ2-2|.|TRBV2
TGTGCCAGCAGTGAGGCAGGGATAAACACCGGGGAGCTGTTTTTT
CASSEAGINTGELFF
>13|.|TRBJ2-7|once|TRBV28
TGTGCCAGCTTGGGAGGAGGGCCGTACGAGCAGTACTTC
CASLGGGPYEQYF
>14|TRBD1|TRBJ2-7|.|TRBV25-1
TGTGCCAGCAGTGAGATGACAGGGGGCCACGAGCAGTACTTC
CASSEMTGGHEQYF
>17|TRBD2|TRBJ2-1|few|TRBV28
TGTGCCAGCAGCCTCAGGACTAGCGGGAGGGAAAAGAATGAGCAGTTCTTC
CASSLRTSGREKNEQFF
>15|TRBD1|TRBJ1-1|.|TRBV7-9
TGTGCCAGCAGCTCCGACAGGGGTACGAACACTGAAGCTTTCTTT
CASSSDRGTNTEAFF
>16|.|TRBJ2-2|.|TRBV5-1
TGCGCCAGCAGCTTGCGGGCAGAGACGAACACCGGGGAGCTGTTTTTT
CASSLRAETNTGELFF
>15|TRBD1|TRBJ1-2|few|TRBV9
TGTGCCAGCAGCGCCCGGGACAGGGGTAACTATGGCTACACCTTC
CASSARDRGNYGYTF
>14|.|TRBJ2-5|.|TRBV5-6
TGTGCCAGCAGCTTGGTCTCAGTTCAAGAGACCCAGTACTTC
CASSLVSVQETQYF
>13|.|TRBJ2-3|.|TRBV28
TGTGCCAGCGTTGGCTACCGCGGGGATACGCAGTATTTT
CASVGYRGDTQYF
>15|TRBD2|TRBJ2-2|.|TRBV4-1
TGCGCCAGCAGCCAAGGACTAGCGGGGACCGGGGAGCTGTTTTTT
CASSQGLAGTGELFF
>16|.|TRBJ2-2|.|TRBV5-1
TGCGCCAGCAGCTTGAATTCACGGCAGGGCACCGGGGAGCTGTTTTTT
CASSLNSRQGTGELFF
>16|.|TRBJ2-6|.|TRBV28
TGTGCCAGCAGTTTAGGCTTTTCTTCTGGGGCCAACGTCCTGACTTTC
CASSLGFSSGANVLTF
>13|.|TRBJ2-2|few|TRBV29-1
TGCAGCGTCGAACCCGGGGGATCCGGGGAGCTGTTTTTT
CSVEPGGSGELFF
>13|.|TRBJ1-1|few|TRBV28
TGTGCCAGCAGTAGGGGCATGAACACTGAAGCTTTCTTT
CASSRGMNTEAFF
>12|.|TRBJ1-2|.|TRBV19
TGTGCCAGTACCTATCGTTGGGATGGCTACACCTTC
CASTYRWDGYTF
>16|TRBD2|TRBJ2-3|.|TRBV5-1
TGCGCCAGCAGCTTGGCGGTGACTAGCCACACAGATACGCAGTATTTT
CASSLAVTSHTDTQYF
>15|.|TRBJ1-1|.|TRBV5-1
TGCGCCAGCAGCCCGGGTGGGCAGAACATCGGTGAAGCTTTCTTT
CASSPGGQNIGEAFF
>11|.|TRBJ2-7|.|TRBV6-5
TGTGCCAGCAGCCGCCGGGACGAGCAGTACTTC
CASSRRDEQYF
>13|.|TRBJ1-1|many|TRBV18
TGTGCCAGCTCACCACTGTCTGCAGCGGAAGCTTTCTTT
CASSPLSAAEAFF
>16|.|TRBJ2-3|.|TRBV5-4
TGTGCCAGCAGCGCAAGAACCGGGACGTACACAGATACGCAGTATTTT
CASSARTGTYTDTQYF
>13|.|TRBJ2-3|.|TRBV5-6
TGTGCCAGCAGCTTGGCTGGTCCACCGGGGCAGTATTTT
CASSLAGPPGQYF
>15|.|TRBJ2-7|.|TRBV7-9
TGTGCCAGCAGCTTTACGGGGGCTGCCTCCTACGAGCAGTACTTC
CASSFTGAASYEQYF
>16|.|TRBJ2-1|.|TRBV5-1
TGCGCCAGCAGCTTGGACGGGCAGGGAGACTACAATGAGCAGTTCTTC
CASSLDGQGDYNEQFF
>13|.|TRBJ2-1|.|TRBV10-3
TGTGCCATTGGGACCGCAACATCGAATGAGCAGTTCTTC
CAIGTATSNEQFF
>15|.|TRBJ2-3|.|TRBV7-8
TGTGCCAGCAGCTTAGGTGGTATCGGCACAGATACGCAGTATTTT
CASSLGGIGTDTQYF
>13|.|TRBJ1-4|once|TRBV5-1
TGCGCCAGCAGCGGGCAGGGTTTTGAAAAACTGTTTTTT
CASSGQGFEKLFF
>16|.|TRBJ1-4|.|TRBV15
TGTGCCACCAGCAGAGATCGGGGCAGTGTAAATGAAAAACTGTTTTTT
CATSRDRGSVNEKLFF
>13|.|TRBJ2-1|few|TRBV7-6
TGTGCCAGCAGCTCGAACGGTGGCGATGAGCAGTTCTTC
CASSSNGGDEQFF
>15|.|TRBJ1-5|few|TRBV7-9
TGTGCCAGCAGCTCGGAGCGGCGGGGAAGTCAGCCCCAGCATTTT
CASSSERRGSQPQHF
>13|.|TRBJ2-5|.|TRBV5-1
TGCGCCAGCAGCTCCGATCCTCAAGAGACCCAGTACTTC
CASSSDPQETQYF
>14|TRBD1|TRBJ2-5|.|TRBV7-3
TGTGCCAGCAGCCCCCCGGGACAGCAAGAGACCCAGTACTTC
CASSPPGQQETQYF
>11|.|TRBJ2-1|few|TRBV20-1
TGCAGTGCGAAACCCCTCAATGAGCAGTTCTTC
CSAKPLNEQFF
>17|.|TRBJ2-7|.|TRBV21-1
TGTGCCAGCAGCAAAGGGCGGGTTTCAGGGAGTGGGTACGAGCAGTACTTC
CASSKGRVSGSGYEQYF
>16|.|TRBJ1-3|.|TRBV6-5
TGTGCCAGCAGTTATCTGGTACCTGGGTCTGGAAACACCATATATTTT
CASSYLVPGSGNTIYF
>15|TRBD2|TRBJ2-3|.|TRBV5-1
TGCGCCAGCAGCCAGCTAGCGGGAGGTGCAGATACGCAGTATTTT
CASSQLAGGADTQYF
>13|.|TRBJ2-5|.|TRBV9
TGTGCCAGCAGCGTCCAGGATCAAGAGACCCAGTACTTC
CASSVQDQETQYF
>12|.|TRBJ2-4|few|TRBV7-2
TGTGCCAGCAGCTTCACAGAAAACATTCAGTACTTC
CASSFTENIQYF
>16|.|TRBJ2-3|many|TRBV10-1
TGCGCCAGCAGTGAGACAATTGGGGAGAGCACAGATACGCAGTATTTT
CASSETIGESTDTQYF
>11|.|TRBJ1-1|.|TRBV11-2
TGTGCCAGCAGCCCGCGCACTGAAGCTTTCTTT
CASSPRTEAFF
>14|.|TRBJ1-5|.|TRBV5-3
TGTGCCAGAAGCTTGGGACAGGGCAATCAGCCCCAGCATTTT
CARSLGQGNQPQHF